The rows below give T cell receptor beta chains drawn from one sample of a study of OX40 agonist ivuxolimab in advanced cancers. Clones were read by immunoSEQ multiplex PCR, and TCRdb kept only the in-frame ones, dropping some. The sample lists around 90,000 clones; approximately 90% were seen once. The input for sequencing was CD4+ or CD8+ T cells sorted from blood, taken in a trial of the OX40 agonist ivuxolimab. The receptors were sampled from an adult with an advanced solid tumor such as melanoma, head and neck, liver or kidney cancer. CDR3s include the opening cysteine and the closing phenylalanine or tryptophan. The D gene is left open where the match is weak. Clone size is not always given. Where it is, it says once, few, many or a class for expanded clones.

abundance: NA; j_gene: TRBJ1-2; v_gene: TRBV7-9; d_gene: NA; CDR3aa: CASTYWGPGGYTF; CDR3nt: TGTGCCAGCACCTATTGGGGACCAGGTGGCTACACCTTC
abundance: NA; j_gene: TRBJ1-5; v_gene: TRBV6-1; d_gene: NA; CDR3aa: CASSEGWQRRRGQPQHF; CDR3nt: TGTGCCAGCAGTGAAGGCTGGCAGAGGCGGCGAGGTCAGCCCCAGCATTTT
abundance: NA; j_gene: TRBJ2-1; v_gene: TRBV19; d_gene: NA; CDR3aa: CASKGQNYNEQFF; CDR3nt: TGTGCCAGTAAGGGGCAGAACTACAATGAGCAGTTCTTC
abundance: NA; j_gene: TRBJ2-2; v_gene: TRBV7-3; d_gene: NA; CDR3aa: CASSPSASADTGELFF; CDR3nt: TGTGCCAGCAGCCCCTCAGCTAGCGCGGACACCGGGGAGCTGTTTTTT
abundance: once; j_gene: TRBJ2-4; v_gene: TRBV7-2; d_gene: NA; CDR3aa: CASSLARKNIQYF; CDR3nt: TGTGCCAGCAGCTTAGCGAGGAAAAACATTCAGTACTTC
abundance: NA; j_gene: TRBJ1-2; v_gene: TRBV5-4; d_gene: NA; CDR3aa: CASSLAGIYGYTF; CDR3nt: TGTGCCAGCAGCTTGGCAGGGATCTATGGCTACACCTTC
abundance: NA; j_gene: TRBJ2-2; v_gene: TRBV19; d_gene: TRBD1; CDR3aa: CASSTPQQGGDDTGELFF; CDR3nt: TGTGCCAGTAGTACCCCGCAACAGGGGGGTGATGACACCGGGGAGCTGTTTTTT
abundance: NA; j_gene: TRBJ2-4; v_gene: TRBV29-1; d_gene: TRBD1; CDR3aa: CSFLNTGDIQYF; CDR3nt: TGCAGCTTTCTAAACACAGGGGACATTCAGTACTTC
abundance: NA; j_gene: TRBJ1-1; v_gene: TRBV27; d_gene: NA; CDR3aa: CASSPGTLNTEAFF; CDR3nt: TGTGCCAGCAGTCCCGGGACATTGAACACTGAAGCTTTCTTT
abundance: NA; j_gene: TRBJ2-7; v_gene: TRBV7-9; d_gene: NA; CDR3aa: CASSFWPERTYEQYF; CDR3nt: TGTGCCAGCAGCTTCTGGCCGGAAAGAACCTACGAGCAGTACTTC
abundance: NA; j_gene: TRBJ2-7; v_gene: TRBV11-3; d_gene: NA; CDR3aa: CASSLRGIYEQYF; CDR3nt: TGTGCCAGCAGCTTGAGGGGGATCTACGAGCAGTACTTC
abundance: NA; j_gene: TRBJ2-7; v_gene: TRBV2; d_gene: TRBD1; CDR3aa: CASSPTGTGSSYEQYF; CDR3nt: TGTGCCAGCAGCCCCACCGGGACAGGGAGTTCCTACGAGCAGTACTTC
abundance: NA; j_gene: TRBJ2-1; v_gene: TRBV29-1; d_gene: NA; CDR3aa: CSVVSGEQFF; CDR3nt: TGCAGCGTTGTATCGGGTGAGCAGTTCTTC
abundance: NA; j_gene: TRBJ2-3; v_gene: TRBV6-1; d_gene: NA; CDR3aa: CASSEAEETDTQYF; CDR3nt: TGTGCCAGCAGTGAAGCTGAGGAGACAGATACGCAGTATTTT
abundance: once; j_gene: TRBJ2-7; v_gene: TRBV9; d_gene: NA; CDR3aa: CASSVGGLTNEQYF; CDR3nt: TGTGCCAGCAGCGTAGGTGGCCTGACTAACGAGCAGTACTTC
abundance: NA; j_gene: TRBJ1-3; v_gene: TRBV7-8; d_gene: TRBD1; CDR3aa: CASSGPGQEDSGNTIYF; CDR3nt: TGTGCCAGCAGCGGACCGGGACAGGAGGACTCTGGAAACACCATATATTTT